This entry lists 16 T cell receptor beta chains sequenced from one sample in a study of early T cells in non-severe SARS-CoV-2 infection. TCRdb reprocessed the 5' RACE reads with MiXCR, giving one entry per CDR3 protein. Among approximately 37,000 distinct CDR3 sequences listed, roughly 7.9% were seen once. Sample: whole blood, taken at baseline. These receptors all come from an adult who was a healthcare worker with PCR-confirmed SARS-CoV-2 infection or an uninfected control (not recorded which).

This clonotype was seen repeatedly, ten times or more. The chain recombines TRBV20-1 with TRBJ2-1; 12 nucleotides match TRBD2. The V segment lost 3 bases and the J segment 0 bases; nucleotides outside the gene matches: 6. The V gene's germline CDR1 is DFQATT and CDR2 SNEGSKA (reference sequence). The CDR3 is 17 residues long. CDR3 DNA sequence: TGCAGTGCTAGGAGACTAGCGGGGGCTGACTCCTACAATGAGCAGTTCTTC. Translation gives CSARRLAGADSYNEQFF.

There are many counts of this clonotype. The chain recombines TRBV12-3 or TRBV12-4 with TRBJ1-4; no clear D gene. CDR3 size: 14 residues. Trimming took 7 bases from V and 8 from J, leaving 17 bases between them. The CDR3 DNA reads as TGTGCCAGCACCCCATGGGAGGGTGGCGAAAAACTGTTTTTT. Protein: CASTPWEGGEKLFF.

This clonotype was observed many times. As DNA, the CDR3 is TGCGCCAGCGGGCAGCCGGGGCAGCCCCAGCATTTT. Amino acids: CASGQPGQPQHF. V is TRBV10-2 and J is TRBJ1-5; D uncertain. Germline V gives CDR1 WSHSY, CDR2 SAAADI. This CDR3 contains 12 residues. V lost 8 bases, J lost 7 bases, and 12 bases lay in between.

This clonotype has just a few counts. The CDR3 DNA is TGTGCCAGCTCCATCGGGGGGCTAGAGCTGAACACTGAAGCTTTCTTT. This codes for CASSIGGLELNTEAFF. The chain has TRBV6-6 and TRBJ1-1; a possible D gene is TRBD1 (6 bases). CDR3 size: 16 residues. V dropped 8 bases and J dropped 0 bases, with 19 bases sitting between them. Germline V gene sequence: CDR1 MNHNY, CDR2 SVGAGI (reference sequence).

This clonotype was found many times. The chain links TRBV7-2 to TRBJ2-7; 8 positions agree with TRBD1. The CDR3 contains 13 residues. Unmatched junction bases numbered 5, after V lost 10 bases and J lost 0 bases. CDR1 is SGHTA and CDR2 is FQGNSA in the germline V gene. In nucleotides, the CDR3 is TGTGCCATGGGGGACAGGTCCTCCTACGAGCAGTACTTC. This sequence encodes CAMGDRSSYEQYF. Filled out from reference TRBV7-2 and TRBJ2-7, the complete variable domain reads GAGVSQSPSNKVTEKGKDVELRCDPISGHTALYWYRQSLGQGLEFLIYFQGNSAPDKSGLPSDRFSAERTGGSVSTLTIQRTQQEDSAVYLCAMGDRSSYEQYFGPGTRLTVT.

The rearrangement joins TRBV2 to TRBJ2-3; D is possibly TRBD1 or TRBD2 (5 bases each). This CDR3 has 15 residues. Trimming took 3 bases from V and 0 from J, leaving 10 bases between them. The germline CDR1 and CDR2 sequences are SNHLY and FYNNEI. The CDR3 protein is CASSEGTPSTDTQYF. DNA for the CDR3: TGTGCCAGCAGTGAGGGGACGCCTAGCACAGATACGCAGTATTTT.

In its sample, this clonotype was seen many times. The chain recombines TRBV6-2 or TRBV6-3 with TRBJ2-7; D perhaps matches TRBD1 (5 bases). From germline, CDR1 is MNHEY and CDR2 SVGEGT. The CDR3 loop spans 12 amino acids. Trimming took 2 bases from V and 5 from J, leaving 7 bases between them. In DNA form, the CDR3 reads TGTGCCAGCAGTTACCCAGGGAACGAGCAGTACTTC. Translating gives CASSYPGNEQYF.

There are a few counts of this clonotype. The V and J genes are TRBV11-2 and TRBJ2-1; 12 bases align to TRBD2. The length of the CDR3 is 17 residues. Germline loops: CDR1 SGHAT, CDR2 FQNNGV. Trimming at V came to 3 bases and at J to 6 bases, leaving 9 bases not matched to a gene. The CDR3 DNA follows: TGTGCCAGCAGCTTCCGACTAGCGGGGGTTAGACGCAATGAGCAGTTCTTC. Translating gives CASSFRLAGVRRNEQFF.

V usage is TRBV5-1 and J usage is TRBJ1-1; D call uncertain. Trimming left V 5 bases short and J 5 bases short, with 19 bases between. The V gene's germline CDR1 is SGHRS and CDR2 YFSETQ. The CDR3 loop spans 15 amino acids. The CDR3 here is CASRMETSARTEAFF. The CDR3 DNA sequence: TGCGCCAGCAGAATGGAGACATCCGCCCGGACTGAAGCTTTCTTT. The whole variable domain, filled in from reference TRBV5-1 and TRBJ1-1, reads KAGVTQTPRYLIKTRGQQVTLSCSPISGHRSVSWYQQTPGQGLQFLFEYFSETQRNKGNFPGRFSGRQFSNSRSEMNVSTLELGDSALYLCASRMETSARTEAFFGQGTRLTVV.

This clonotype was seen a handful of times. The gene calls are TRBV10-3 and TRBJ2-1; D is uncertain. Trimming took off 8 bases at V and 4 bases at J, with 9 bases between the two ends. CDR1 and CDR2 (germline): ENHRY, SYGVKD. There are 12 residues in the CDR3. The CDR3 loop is CAIGDEYNEQFF. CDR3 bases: TGTGCCATCGGAGACGAGTACAATGAGCAGTTCTTC.

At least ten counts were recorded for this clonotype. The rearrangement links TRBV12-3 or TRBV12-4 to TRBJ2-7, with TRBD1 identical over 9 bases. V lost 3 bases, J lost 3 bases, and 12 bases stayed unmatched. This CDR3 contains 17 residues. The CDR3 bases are TGTGCCAGCAGTTTTGGGGGGACAGGGATGTCCGGCTACGAGCAGTACTTC. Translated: CASSFGGTGMSGYEQYF.

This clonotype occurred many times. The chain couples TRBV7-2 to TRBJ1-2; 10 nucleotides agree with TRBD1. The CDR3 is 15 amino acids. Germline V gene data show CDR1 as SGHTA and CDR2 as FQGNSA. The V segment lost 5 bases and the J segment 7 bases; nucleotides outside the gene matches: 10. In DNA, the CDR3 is TGTGCCAGCAGCCCAGGGACAGGGGATCGGGGTGGCTACACCTTC. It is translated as CASSPGTGDRGGYTF. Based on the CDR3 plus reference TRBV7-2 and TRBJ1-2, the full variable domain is GAGVSQSPSNKVTEKGKDVELRCDPISGHTALYWYRQSLGQGLEFLIYFQGNSAPDKSGLPSDRFSAERTGGSVSTLTIQRTQQEDSAVYLCASSPGTGDRGGYTFGSGTRLTVV.

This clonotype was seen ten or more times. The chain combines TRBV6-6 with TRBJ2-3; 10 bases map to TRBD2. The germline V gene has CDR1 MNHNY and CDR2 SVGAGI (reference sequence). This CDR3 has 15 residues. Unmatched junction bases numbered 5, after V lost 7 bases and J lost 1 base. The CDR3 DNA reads TGTGCCAGCAACCAGCGGGGGGGAGGCACAGATACGCAGTATTTT. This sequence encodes CASNQRGGGTDTQYF.

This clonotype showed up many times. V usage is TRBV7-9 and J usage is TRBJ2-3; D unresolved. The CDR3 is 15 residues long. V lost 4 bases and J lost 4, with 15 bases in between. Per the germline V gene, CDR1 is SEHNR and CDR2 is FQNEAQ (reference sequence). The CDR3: CASSSLDGPPDTQYF. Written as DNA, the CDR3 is TGTGCCAGCAGCTCCCTTGACGGACCCCCAGATACGCAGTATTTT.

The CDR3 DNA sequence: TGTGCCAGCAGCTCGACAGGTGGTCGGAAAAAACTGTTTTTT. Protein product: CASSSTGGRKKLFF. V usage is TRBV7-9 and J usage is TRBJ1-4; D possibly corresponds to TRBD1 (6 bases). The CDR3 totals 14 residues. Germline V gene lookup returns CDR1 SEHNR and CDR2 FQNEAQ (reference sequence). V gave up 4 bases and J gave up 9 bases, with 15 bases separating them.

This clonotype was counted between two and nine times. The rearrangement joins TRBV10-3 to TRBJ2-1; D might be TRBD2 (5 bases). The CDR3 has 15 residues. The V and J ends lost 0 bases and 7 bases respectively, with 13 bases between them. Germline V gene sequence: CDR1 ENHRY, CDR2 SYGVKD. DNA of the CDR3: TGTGCCATCAGTGAGTCGAAGCGGTTAGGTAATGAGCAGTTCTTC. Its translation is CAISESKRLGNEQFF.